This T cell receptor beta chain was sequenced in a study of blood T cell repertoires in COVID-19. The overall study: Samples came from the United States, Italy and Spain, spanning acute and convalescent COVID-19.

The CDR3 is 13 amino acids. V lost 2 bases, J lost 3 bases, and 10 bases lay in between. Germline V lookup: CDR1 GTSNPN, CDR2 SVGIG (reference sequence). Authors' data handling: The assay estimated nucleated cells by amplifying reference gene primers. Sequencing was performed with immunoSEQ multiplex PCR; in TCRdb, only in-frame clones are kept and a portion is missing. V and J calls and clone size come straight from that table; D and trimming were deduced from the DNA. This sample has approximately 72,000 clones; about 82% occur once, and the top ten carry more than 20%. The source is a man aged 45-65 years with acute or convalescent COVID-19. The chain recombines TRBV30 with TRBJ1-2; D is uncertain. Material for sequencing was peripheral blood. CDR3 sequence reads: CAWSKGRDYGYTF. The CDR3 DNA is TGTGCCTGGAGTAAAGGGCGGGACTATGGCTACACCTTC.